The T cell receptor beta chain described here comes from a study of neurological immune-mediated disorders. With regard to this clonotype: This clone may be a read error of a much larger clone one base away.

The CDR3 is made up of 15 amino acids. V was pared by 0 bases and J by 13 bases, with 21 bases between. The V gene's germline CDR1 is SEHNR and CDR2 FQNEAQ (reference sequence). MiXCR, run by TCRdb on the 5' RACE reads, gives a single entry per CDR3 protein. This sample has some 38,000 distinct CDR3 sequences, with 11% found just once. Time point given: technical triplicate 1. The source is a man in his sixties with HTLV-1-associated myelopathy (HAM/TSP). Material: PBMCs. V and J are TRBV7-9 and TRBJ1-1; D might be TRBD1 (6 bases). The CDR3 DNA reads TGTGCCAGCAGCTTAGCAAATCCTCCAGGGGCACAGGGTTTCTTT. This sequence encodes CASSLANPPGAQGFF.